Below are 24 T cell receptor beta chains sequenced from a single sample in a study of cytomegalovirus exposure and HLA in healthy donors. The PCR was carried out with 60 Vbeta primers and 13 Jbeta primers. Assay: immunoSEQ multiplex PCR; the TCRdb copy retains only in-frame clones and omits some. The sample has some 100,000 clones; approximately 78% are singletons. Sequenced material: PBMCs. These receptors all stem from a woman aged 35 to 49 in good health and CMV-seropositive.

Details on this clone: An end of the junction differs from the germline gene, which may be a read error. This chain connects TRBV7-9 to TRBJ2-1; 7 bases fit TRBD1. CDR1 and CDR2 from the germline V gene are SEHNR and FQNEAQ (reference sequence). This CDR3 spans 12 amino acids. The CDR3 DNA is TGTTCCAGCATGCGACAGGGTGGGGAGCAGTTCTTC. Translating gives CSSMRQGGEQFF.

V gene TRBV19 combines with J gene TRBJ1-1; 8 positions match TRBD1. Germline CDR1 reads LNHDA; CDR2 reads SQIVND (reference sequence). V shed 3 bases and J 4 bases; nucleotides not matched to a gene: 4. The CDR3 covers 14 residues. CDR3 in amino acids: CASSIPGQGTEAFF. The CDR3 region has the DNA TGTGCCAGTAGTATCCCTGGACAGGGCACTGAAGCTTTCTTT.

This chain links TRBV2 with TRBJ2-7; 7 bases line up with TRBD1. The CDR3 extends over 11 amino acids. V shed 4 bases and J 6 bases; nucleotides not matched to a gene: 0. Germline V gene data show CDR1 as SNHLY and CDR2 as FYNNEI. In nucleotides, the CDR3 is TGTGCCAGCAGTGCAGGGGGCGAGCAGTACTTC. It yields the protein CASSAGGEQYF.

This chain joins TRBV6-6 and TRBJ1-2; D is uncertain. The CDR3 covers 13 residues. Germline V CDR1 and CDR2: MNHNY, SVGAGI (reference sequence). Between the trimmed V and J ends, which lost 0 bases and 2 bases, there was a span of 4 bases. The CDR3, as DNA: TGTGCCAGCAGTTACTCTGAGAACTATGGCTACACCTTC. This translates into CASSYSENYGYTF.

This chain uses TRBV18 with TRBJ2-2, with a weak D call TRBD2 (5 bases). Germline loops: CDR1 KGHSH, CDR2 LQKENI. The CDR3 extends over 16 amino acids. V was cut by 3 bases and J by 4 bases, with 15 bases left in between. The CDR3 DNA is TGTGCCAGCTCACCCCGCCTAGCCTCAACCACCGGGGAGCTGTTTTTT. It is translated as CASSPRLASTTGELFF.

This sequence joins TRBV15 and TRBJ1-2, with TRBD1 as a possible D gene (6 bases). Germline V CDR1 and CDR2: LNHNV, YYDKDF (reference sequence). The V gene lost 4 bases and the J gene lost 4 bases, with 13 bases spanning the gap. The length of the CDR3 is 14 residues. The CDR3 region is CATSNEQGPYGYTF. Here the CDR3 DNA reads TGTGCCACCAGCAACGAACAGGGCCCCTATGGCTACACCTTC.

V usage is TRBV18 and J usage is TRBJ1-1, with D unclear. Germline CDR1 is KGHSH and CDR2 is LQKENI. The CDR3 totals 13 residues. Trimming stripped 3 bases from V and 0 bases from J, with 5 bases between. In nucleotides, the CDR3 is TGTGCCAGCTCACCTCAGGTGAACACTGAAGCTTTCTTT. This codes for CASSPQVNTEAFF.

CDR3 sequence: CASSLAGDLNEKLFF. The CDR3 region has the DNA TGTGCCAGCAGCTTGGCCGGGGACTTAAATGAAAAACTGTTTTTT. V usage is TRBV5-4 and J usage is TRBJ1-4; D is possibly TRBD1 (5 bases). Germline assignment: CDR1 SGHNT and CDR2 YYREEE (reference sequence). Trimming removed 0 bases from V and 5 bases from J, with 11 bases in between. CDR3 length: 15 amino acids.

This rearrangement joins TRBV2 to TRBJ1-1; possible D gene TRBD1, 6 bases. With 6 bases removed from V and 5 bases from J, the gap between germline ends came to 13 bases. The CDR3 contains 13 residues. Looked up from germline, CDR1 is SNHLY and CDR2 is FYNNEI. CDR3 residues: CASRAGEFTEAFF. In DNA, the CDR3 is TGTGCCAGCAGGGCAGGGGAGTTTACTGAAGCTTTCTTT.

The V and J genes are TRBV6-5 and TRBJ1-4, with TRBD1 as a possible D gene (5 bases). Germline CDR1 reads MNHEY; CDR2 reads SVGAGI. Trimming stripped 6 bases from V and 0 bases from J, with 8 bases between. CDR3 size: 14 residues. This CDR3 reads CASSRAATNEKLFF. In nucleotides, the CDR3 is TGTGCCAGCAGCAGGGCTGCAACTAATGAAAAACTGTTTTTT.

The chain has TRBV4-3 and TRBJ1-2; a weak D match, TRBD1 (5 bases). The CDR3 is made up of 13 amino acids. CDR1 is LGHNA and CDR2 is YSLEER in the germline V gene. The V end was cut by 3 bases, the J end by 7 bases, with 12 bases between. CDR3 sequence (DNA): TGCGCCAGCAGCCAGCAGGGAGGGTCTGGCTACACCTTC. This codes for CASSQQGGSGYTF.

This clone was detected only a few times. The rearrangement joins TRBV7-3 to TRBJ2-7, with D maybe TRBD1 (5 bases). With 4 bases removed from V and 0 bases from J, the gap between germline ends came to 10 bases. The CDR3 contains 14 residues. Germline CDR1 SGHTA, CDR2 FQGTGA. The CDR3 spells CASSSVQGSYEQYF. For the CDR3, the DNA is TGTGCCAGCAGCTCCGTCCAGGGCTCCTACGAGCAGTACTTC. Full variable domain (missing parts from reference TRBV7-3 and TRBJ2-7): GAGVSQTPSNKVTEKGKYVELRCDPISGHTALYWYRQSLGQGPEFLIYFQGTGAADDSGLPNDRFFAVRPEGSVSTLKIQRTERGDSAVYLCASSSVQGSYEQYFGPGTRLTVT.

The J gene is TRBJ2-1, the V gene TRBV18, with 14 bases aligning to TRBD2. J was trimmed by 4 bases and V by 5 bases; bases with no gene match: 7. Per the germline V gene, CDR1 is KGHSH and CDR2 is LQKENI. The length of the CDR3 is 17 residues. The CDR3 region is CASSSRLAGGQYNEQFF. CDR3 nucleotide sequence: TGTGCCAGCTCATCTAGACTAGCGGGAGGGCAATACAATGAGCAGTTCTTC.

V is TRBV6-5 and J is TRBJ1-5; TRBD1 matches 8 bases. The CDR3 runs to 14 residues. The V segment lost 6 bases and the J segment 1 base; nucleotides outside the gene matches: 2. Germline V gene lookup returns CDR1 MNHEY and CDR2 SVGAGI. Here the CDR3 reads CASSDRGSNQPQHF. CDR3 DNA sequence: TGTGCCAGCAGCGACAGGGGCAGCAATCAGCCCCAGCATTTT.

V gene TRBV14 combines with J gene TRBJ2-1; D may be TRBD2 (5 bases). The CDR3 covers 17 residues. V was cut by 0 bases and J by 9 bases, with 21 bases left in between. Germline V gives CDR1 SGHDN, CDR2 FVKESK. CDR3 amino acids: CASSQDLGELMVGEQFF. CDR3 bases: TGTGCCAGCAGCCAAGATCTTGGGGAGCTAATGGTCGGTGAGCAGTTCTTC.

This clone showed up just a few times. The rearrangement links TRBV7-9 to TRBJ1-1; weak D call: TRBD1 (5 bases). The CDR3 totals 12 residues. Deletions cut 1 base from V and 8 bases from J, with 8 bases between. In germline, CDR1 is SEHNR, CDR2 FQNEAQ (reference sequence). CDR3 DNA sequence: TGTGCCAGCAGCTTAGGAAGGACAGAAGCTTTCTTT. Translated: CASSLGRTEAFF.

CDR3 in DNA: TGCGCCTACTCTGGGGGCGCGTGGGGCCGACTCAATGAGCAGTTCTTC. It specifies CAYSGGAWGRLNEQFF. This chain joins TRBV10-2 and TRBJ2-1, with a possible D match to TRBD1 (6 bases). The CDR3 runs 16 residues. Germline CDR1 is WSHSY and CDR2 is SAAADI. The germline V and J ends were trimmed by 11 bases and 6 bases, with 26 bases remaining between them.

This chain uses TRBV6-5 with TRBJ1-1; D not resolved. The V and J ends lost 0 bases and 0 bases respectively, with 5 bases between them. The CDR3 is 14 residues long. The V gene's germline CDR1 is MNHEY and CDR2 SVGAGI. The CDR3 spells CASSYSEVNTEAFF. The DNA of the CDR3 is TGTGCCAGCAGTTACTCGGAGGTGAACACTGAAGCTTTCTTT.

V gene TRBV28 combines with J gene TRBJ1-1; no reliable D call. Germline CDR1 reads MDHEN; CDR2 reads SYDVKM. The CDR3 loop spans 14 amino acids. The V end lost 2 bases, the J end lost 4 bases, and 11 bases lay between the germline ends. CDR3 protein: CASSLTEGGTEAFF. The CDR3 DNA reads as TGTGCCAGCAGTTTAACTGAAGGCGGCACTGAAGCTTTCTTT.

This chain joins TRBV9 and TRBJ2-1, with 8 bases that match TRBD2. After removal of 0 bases from V and 7 bases from J, the junction contained 6 bases not matched to a gene. The CDR3 totals 15 residues. Germline CDR1 reads SGDLS; CDR2 reads YYNGEE. CDR3 nucleotides: TGTGCCAGCAGCGTAGCGGGAGGGCCGAATAATGAGCAGTTCTTC. Translated, it gives CASSVAGGPNNEQFF.

This rearrangement joins TRBV27 to TRBJ2-1; 8 bases align to TRBD2. Germline V gene sequence: CDR1 MNHEY, CDR2 SMNVEV (reference sequence). V lost 7 bases, J lost 6 bases, and 8 bases stayed unmatched. CDR3 length: 14 amino acids. CDR3 sequence: CASNKAGTSNEQFF. CDR3 DNA: TGTGCCAGCAACAAAGCCGGGACTAGCAATGAGCAGTTCTTC.

This chain connects TRBV28 to TRBJ1-2, with 7 bases identical to TRBD1. The CDR3 spans 14 residues. CDR1 MDHEN and CDR2 SYDVKM come from the germline V gene. Unmatched junction bases numbered 4, after V lost 6 bases and J lost 0 bases. CDR3: CASRDRETNYGYTF. CDR3 nucleotides: TGTGCCAGCAGAGACAGGGAGACTAACTATGGCTACACCTTC.

The genes are TRBV30 and TRBJ1-2, with 7 bases fitting TRBD1. V lost 3 bases to trimming and J lost 2 bases; unmatched junction nucleotides: 3. The CDR3 contains 13 residues. In germline, CDR1 is GTSNPN, CDR2 SVGIG (reference sequence). In DNA form, the CDR3 reads TGTGCCTGGAGATTGGGACAGAACTATGGCTACACCTTC. Residues: CAWRLGQNYGYTF.

CDR3 sequence reads: CASSLSPGSVRGDYGYTF. The CDR3 DNA sequence: TGTGCCAGCAGTTTATCCCCGGGTAGCGTGCGGGGGGACTATGGCTACACCTTC. The V gene is TRBV27, the J gene TRBJ1-2; D may be TRBD1 (5 bases). The CDR3 is 18 amino acids. V lost 0 bases and J 3 bases, leaving 20 bases between the germline ends. Germline V gene lookup returns CDR1 MNHEY and CDR2 SMNVEV (reference sequence).